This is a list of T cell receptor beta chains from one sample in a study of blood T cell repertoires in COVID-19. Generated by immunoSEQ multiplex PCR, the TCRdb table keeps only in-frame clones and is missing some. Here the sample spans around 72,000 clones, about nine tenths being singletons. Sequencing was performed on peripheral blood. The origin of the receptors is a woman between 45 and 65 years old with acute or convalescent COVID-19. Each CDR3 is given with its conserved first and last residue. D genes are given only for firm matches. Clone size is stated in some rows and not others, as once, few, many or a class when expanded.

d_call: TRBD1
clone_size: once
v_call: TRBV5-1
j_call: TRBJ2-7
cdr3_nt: TGCGCCAGCAGCCATTCCGACCCAGGGGGCTACGAGCAGTACTTC
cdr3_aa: CASSHSDPGGYEQYF

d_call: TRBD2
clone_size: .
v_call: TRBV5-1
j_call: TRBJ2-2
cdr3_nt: TGCGCCAGCAGCCTAAGGACTAGCGGGGGGCCGAACACCGGGGAGCTGTTTTTT
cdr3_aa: CASSLRTSGGPNTGELFF

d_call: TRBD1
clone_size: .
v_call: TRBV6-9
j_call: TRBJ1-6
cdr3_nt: TGTGCCAGCAGTTATACCCCGGGACAGACGAATTCACCCCTCCACTTT
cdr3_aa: CASSYTPGQTNSPLHF

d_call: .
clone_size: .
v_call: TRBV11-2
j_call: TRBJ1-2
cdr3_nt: TGTGCCAGCAGCTTAGGATTCGGGGGAGGTGGCTACACCTTC
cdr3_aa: CASSLGFGGGGYTF

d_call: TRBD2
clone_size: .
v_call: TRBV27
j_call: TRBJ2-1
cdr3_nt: TGTGCCAGCAGTCCGTGGACTAGTCCGGCCTACAATGAGCAGTTCTTC
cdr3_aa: CASSPWTSPAYNEQFF

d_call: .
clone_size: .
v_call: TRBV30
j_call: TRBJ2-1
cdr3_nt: TGTGCCTGGAGCGAAGGGGGCGGGGGGAGCGATGAGCAGTTCTTC
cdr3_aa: CAWSEGGGGSDEQFF

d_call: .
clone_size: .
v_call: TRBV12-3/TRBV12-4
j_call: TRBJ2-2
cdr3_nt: TGTGCCATCAAGAACACCGGGGAGCTGTTTTTT
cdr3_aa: CAIKNTGELFF

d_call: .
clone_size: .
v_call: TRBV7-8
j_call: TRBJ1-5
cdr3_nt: TGTGCCAGCGGGCAGGCATTGTATAGCAATCAGCCCCAGCATTTT
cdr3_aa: CASGQALYSNQPQHF

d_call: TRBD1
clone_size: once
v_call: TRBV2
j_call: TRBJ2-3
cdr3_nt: TGTGCCAGCAGAGGGGGCGCGGATACGCAGTATTTT
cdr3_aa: CASRGGADTQYF

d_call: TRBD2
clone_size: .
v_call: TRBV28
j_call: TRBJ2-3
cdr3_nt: TGTGCCAGCATTCTCGCGGGAGGGAGCACAGATACGCAGTATTTT
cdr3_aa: CASILAGGSTDTQYF

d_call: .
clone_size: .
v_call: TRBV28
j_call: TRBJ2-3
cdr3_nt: TGTGCCAGCCTCGGGACTTATACGCAGTATTTT
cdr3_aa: CASLGTYTQYF

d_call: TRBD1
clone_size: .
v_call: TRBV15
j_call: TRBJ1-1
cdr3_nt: TGTGCCACCAGCAGAGGAACAGGGGCTGAAGCTTTCTTT
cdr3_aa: CATSRGTGAEAFF

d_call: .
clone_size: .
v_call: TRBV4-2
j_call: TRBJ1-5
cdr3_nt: TGTGCCAGCAGCCAAGCCCTTTACCCTGGGACCGGGGACTATCAGCCCCAGCATTTT
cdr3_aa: CASSQALYPGTGDYQPQHF

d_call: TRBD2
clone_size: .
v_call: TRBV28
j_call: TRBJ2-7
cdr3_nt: TGTGCCAGCAGTTTAGGCGCTAGCGGGGGGGCCTACGAGCAGTACTTC
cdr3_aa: CASSLGASGGAYEQYF

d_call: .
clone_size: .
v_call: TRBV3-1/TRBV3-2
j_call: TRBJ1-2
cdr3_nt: TGTGCCAGCAGCCGACAAGGGGGATCTAACTATGGCTACACCTTC
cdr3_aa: CASSRQGGSNYGYTF

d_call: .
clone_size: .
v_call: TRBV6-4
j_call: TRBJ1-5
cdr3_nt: TGTGCCAGCAGTGAACGGTTTGGCAATCAGCCCCAGCATTTT
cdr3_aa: CASSERFGNQPQHF

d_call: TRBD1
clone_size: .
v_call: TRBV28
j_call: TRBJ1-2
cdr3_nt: TGTGCCAGCAGGATCAGACAGGGAGGCTACACCTTC
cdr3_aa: CASRIRQGGYTF

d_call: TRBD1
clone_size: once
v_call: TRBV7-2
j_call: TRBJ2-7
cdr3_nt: TGTGCCAGCAGCTTAAGAACGGACAGGGGCTACGAGCAGTACTTC
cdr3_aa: CASSLRTDRGYEQYF

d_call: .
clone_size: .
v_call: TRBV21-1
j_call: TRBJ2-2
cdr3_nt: TGTGCCAGCAGCGGTAACAGGGGGCCGTGGACCGGGGAGCTGTTTTTT
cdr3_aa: CASSGNRGPWTGELFF

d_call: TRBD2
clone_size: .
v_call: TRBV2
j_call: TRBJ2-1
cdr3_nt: TGTGCCAGCAGAGCTTTAGCGGGAACGTACAATGAGCAGTTCTTC
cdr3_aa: CASRALAGTYNEQFF

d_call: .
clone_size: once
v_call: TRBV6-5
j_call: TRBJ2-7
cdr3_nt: TGTGCCATCGAGCCGTGGGACAACTCCTACGAGCAGTACTTC
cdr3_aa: CAIEPWDNSYEQYF

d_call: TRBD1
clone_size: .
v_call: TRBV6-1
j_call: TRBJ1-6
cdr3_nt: TGTGCCAGCACCCGACAGGGGCATTCACCCCTCCACTTT
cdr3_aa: CASTRQGHSPLHF

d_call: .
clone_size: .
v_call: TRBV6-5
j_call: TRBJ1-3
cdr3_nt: TGTGCCAGCAGGATGGCGGGCCCCTCTGGAAACACCATATATTTT
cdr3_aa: CASRMAGPSGNTIYF

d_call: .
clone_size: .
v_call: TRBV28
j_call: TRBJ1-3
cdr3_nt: TGTGCCAGCAGCCTCTCACTAGGGGGAACTGGAAACACCATATATTTT
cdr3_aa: CASSLSLGGTGNTIYF

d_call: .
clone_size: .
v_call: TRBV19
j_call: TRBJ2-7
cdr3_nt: TGTGCCAGTAGTACGGGATCCTACGAGCAGTACTTC
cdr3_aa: CASSTGSYEQYF

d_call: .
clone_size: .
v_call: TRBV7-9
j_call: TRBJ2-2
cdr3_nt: TGTGCCAGCAGCTTTGGTAGAACCGGGGAGCTGTTTTTT
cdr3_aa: CASSFGRTGELFF

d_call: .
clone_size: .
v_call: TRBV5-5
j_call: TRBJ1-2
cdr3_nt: TGTGCCAGCAGCCCGCAGGGAAGTGGCTACACCTTC
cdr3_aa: CASSPQGSGYTF

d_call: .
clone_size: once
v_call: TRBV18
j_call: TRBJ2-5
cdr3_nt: TGTGCCAGCTCACCAGAGAGGGTAGCCAGGGAGACCCAGTACTTC
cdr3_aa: CASSPERVARETQYF

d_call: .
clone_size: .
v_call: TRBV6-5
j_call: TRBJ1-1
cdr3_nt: TGTGCCAGCATGGAGCAGATGAACACTGAAGCTTTCTTT
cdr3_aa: CASMEQMNTEAFF

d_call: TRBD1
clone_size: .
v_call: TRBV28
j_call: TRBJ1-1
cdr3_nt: TGTGCCAGCAGCCCAACCTCAGGGGGCCGGAACACTGAAGCTTTCTTT
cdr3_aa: CASSPTSGGRNTEAFF

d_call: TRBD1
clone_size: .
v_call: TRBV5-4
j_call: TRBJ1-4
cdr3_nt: TGTGCCAGCAGCAACCAGGGGGCTGTAAATGAAAAACTGTTTTTT
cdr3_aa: CASSNQGAVNEKLFF